This TCR beta chain was identified during a study of OX40 agonist ivuxolimab in advanced cancers. With respect to the entire study: The costimulatory receptor OX40 (CD134) was targeted by ivuxolimab, a fully human IgG2 agonistic monoclonal antibody. The dose-escalation cohort was around 83% male with a mean age of roughly 62 years, ranging from roughly 20 to 80. Of the 50 or so patients in dose escalation, some 20 had hepatocellular carcinoma, approximately 15 had melanoma, 9 had renal cell carcinoma and 9 had head and neck cancer. The paper covers the monotherapy dose-escalation part of the phase I ivuxolimab trial, which included N of about 56 patients. Patients were allowed to have had prior anti-PD-1, anti-PD-L1 or anti-CTLA-4 therapy, and 40% of the dose-escalation patients had been treated with checkpoint inhibitors. The point of sequencing TCRbeta in the periphery was to test whether ivuxolimab changed TCR sequence diversity and drove clonal T-cell expansion. Partial responses occurred in three dose-escalation patients, of whom one had hepatocellular carcinoma and two had cutaneous melanoma. Intravenous ivuxolimab was administered to patients every 2 weeks at six dose levels: 0.01, 0.1, 0.3, 1.5, 3 and 10 mg/kg.

This clone has just a few counts. This clone's antigen is unknown. Per-base quality was not reported, and no clone a single base away is much larger than it. Genomic DNA was isolated from the sorted cells so that the TCRbeta CDR3 region could be sequenced. The immunoSEQ Assay was used for sequencing of TCRbeta CDR3 regions. As stored in TCRdb, this immuneACCESS dataset retains in-frame rearrangements with V and J assigned. A fraction of the clones does not appear; measured against another copy, unresolved V genes explain less than half of the discrepancy, and the remainder lacks a known reason. The sample table shows roughly 60,000 clones, and 87% are seen once. Of the sample, more than 0.5% is held by the ten largest clones. Here is what the overall study found, with its caveats: Which antigens the clonally expanded peripheral T cells were specific for was not determined. After ivuxolimab, expanded clones were on average more numerous among CD8+ T cells than among CD4+ T cells. Partial responders in the 0.1-3.0 mg/kg groups had among the lowest normalized peripheral clonal expansion, especially among CD8+ T cells. Clonal expansion of both CD4+ and CD8+ blood T cells was observed from baseline to week 6 at doses 0.1 to 3.0 mg/kg. Low levels of normalized T-cell clonal expansion were also shown by some nonresponding patients.

Its CDR3 holds 16 amino acids, cysteine through phenylalanine. The entry retains the CDR3 DNA only, 48 bases that are in frame from base 1. CDR1 and CDR2, looked up from the germline V gene (reference sequence), are GTSNPN and SVGIG. The junction carries 20 bases between V and J, which are trimmed by 1 base and 4 bases respectively. Patients with a history of autoimmune disease or receiving systemic immunosuppression were excluded from the trial. Peripheral blood for TCR sequencing was collected from all dose cohorts at baseline, on cycle 4 day 1, and on cycle 7 day 1. The samples were taken from a phase I, first-in-human, multicenter, open-label dose-escalation trial of ivuxolimab. Adults with locally advanced or metastatic head and neck squamous cell, hepatocellular, melanoma or renal cell carcinoma were enrolled in the trial. Before TCR sequencing, CD4+ and CD8+ T cells were separately sorted from peripheral blood.

Specimen: CD4+ or CD8+ T cells sorted from blood, collected in a trial of the OX40 agonist ivuxolimab. This chain is built from TRBV30 and TRBJ2-7; the D gene cannot be resolved beyond TRBD1 or TRBD2, each matching 6 bases. This receptor was taken from an adult with an advanced solid tumor such as melanoma, head and neck, liver or kidney cancer. The CDR3 region has the sequence CAWSGSRWGAGYEQYF. The DNA sequence is given as TGTGCCTGGAGTGGTTCAAGGTGGGGGGCCGGGTACGAGCAGTACTTC.